This is a list of T cell receptor beta chains from one sample in a study of T cells expressing NK-cell markers. From the 5' RACE reads, TCRdb lists one entry per CDR3 protein and no DNA. Here the sample table reports hundreds of thousands of distinct CDR3 sequences. The sequencing sample was made of blood T cells: a sorted CD56 or NKG2C T cell subset, CD4+ or CD8+ T cells, or bulk PBMC T cells (not recorded which). The receptors here all came from a man aged 18 to 70 in good health. The CDR3 runs from the conserved cysteine through the conserved F or W.

V gene: TRBV19; J gene: TRBJ2-1; CDR3 protein: CASSMEGHGVGEQFF
V gene: TRBV18; J gene: TRBJ2-1; CDR3 protein: CASSPVGGGNEQFF
V gene: TRBV20-1; J gene: TRBJ1-1; CDR3 protein: CSARFSENTEAFF
V gene: TRBV6-1; J gene: TRBJ1-1; CDR3 protein: CASSESRVGAFF
V gene: TRBV6-1; J gene: TRBJ2-7; CDR3 protein: CASRKGQNYEQYF
V gene: TRBV28; J gene: TRBJ2-1; CDR3 protein: CASKSQDRVPFF
V gene: TRBV4-1; J gene: TRBJ2-1; CDR3 protein: CASSQEGWGGTYNEQFF
V gene: TRBV27; J gene: TRBJ2-3; CDR3 protein: CASSSGRRGGTDTQYF
V gene: TRBV20-1; J gene: TRBJ1-2; CDR3 protein: CSARTSGGGYTF
V gene: TRBV4-1; J gene: TRBJ2-3; CDR3 protein: CASSRGVGTDTQYF
V gene: TRBV11-2; J gene: TRBJ2-3; CDR3 protein: CASSLLASGGAVTDTQYF
V gene: TRBV27; J gene: TRBJ1-2; CDR3 protein: CASSSPSTGGGGYTF
V gene: TRBV7-2; J gene: TRBJ1-4; CDR3 protein: CASSSDSINEKLFF
V gene: TRBV2; J gene: TRBJ2-5; CDR3 protein: CASRGLTSVPQETQYF
V gene: TRBV5-1; J gene: TRBJ1-1; CDR3 protein: CASSFSGTIAEAFF
V gene: TRBV5-1; J gene: TRBJ1-1; CDR3 protein: CASSFGRWAFF
V gene: TRBV12-3/TRBV12-4; J gene: TRBJ2-5; CDR3 protein: CASSLAVLRQETQYF
V gene: TRBV7-8; J gene: TRBJ1-4; CDR3 protein: CASSSTPGTATNEKLFF
V gene: TRBV20-1; J gene: TRBJ1-4; CDR3 protein: CSARTGANEKLFF
V gene: TRBV11-3; J gene: TRBJ2-1; CDR3 protein: CASSRGSGSYNEQFF
V gene: TRBV6-1; J gene: TRBJ2-4; CDR3 protein: CASTELPNRPNIQYF
V gene: TRBV9; J gene: TRBJ1-6; CDR3 protein: CASSVQDTRSPLHF
V gene: TRBV3-1; J gene: TRBJ1-3; CDR3 protein: CASSQVWSGNGNTIYF
V gene: TRBV4-1; J gene: TRBJ2-2; CDR3 protein: CASSQELGERGDLRSGELFF
V gene: TRBV29-1; J gene: TRBJ1-1; CDR3 protein: CSVERDRGTEAFF
V gene: TRBV18; J gene: TRBJ1-3; CDR3 protein: CASSAGTAGNTIYF
V gene: TRBV10-2; J gene: TRBJ2-7; CDR3 protein: CASRGNKNYEQYF
V gene: TRBV29-1; J gene: TRBJ2-3; CDR3 protein: CSAREDHGGPSTDTQYF
V gene: TRBV2; J gene: TRBJ2-7; CDR3 protein: CASSDLAGGLDEQYF
V gene: TRBV29-1; J gene: TRBJ2-5; CDR3 protein: CSVGGGQGARETQYF
V gene: TRBV5-1; J gene: TRBJ2-1; CDR3 protein: CASSSLLGQGGNEQFF
V gene: TRBV25-1; J gene: TRBJ2-6; CDR3 protein: CASSPFSGANVLTF
V gene: TRBV12-3/TRBV12-4; J gene: TRBJ2-7; CDR3 protein: CASSLEGSYPRTGQYF
V gene: TRBV11-1; J gene: TRBJ2-3; CDR3 protein: CASSPRVIGDTQYF
V gene: TRBV5-1; J gene: TRBJ1-6; CDR3 protein: CASSLGQRVSPLHF
V gene: TRBV12-3/TRBV12-4; J gene: TRBJ1-3; CDR3 protein: CASTRPPGNTIYF
V gene: TRBV11-1; J gene: TRBJ2-3; CDR3 protein: CASSLVPTTDTQYF